Each of the 8 T cell receptor beta chains below was sequenced from the same sample in a study of T cell responses to AZD1222 COVID-19 vaccine. The repertoire was sequenced with immunoSEQ multiplex PCR; TCRdb's copy has only in-frame clones and lacks some. Among nearly 110,000 clones listed, around nine tenths were seen once. The sample in question was peripheral blood, obtained on day 0 of AZD1222 vaccination. These receptors all come from an adult in good health.

The CDR3 reads CASHPSGGSNEQFF. CDR3 in DNA: TGTGCCAGCCACCCTAGCGGGGGGTCCAATGAGCAGTTCTTC. The chain joins TRBV6-5 to TRBJ2-1, with 11 bases fitting TRBD2. Germline V gene sequence: CDR1 MNHEY, CDR2 SVGAGI. The V and J ends lost 8 bases and 6 bases, in that order; junction bases with no gene match: 6. The CDR3 is 14 amino acids.

This rearrangement joins TRBV5-1 to TRBJ2-1, with 7 positions matching TRBD2. The germline CDR1 and CDR2 sequences are SGHRS and YFSETQ. The CDR3 spans 14 residues. The V segment lost 3 bases and the J segment 10 bases; nucleotides outside the gene matches: 10. The CDR3 bases are TGCGCCAGCAGCTCATCCACTAGCGCCGGCGAGCAGTTCTTC. Translating gives CASSSSTSAGEQFF.

The CDR3 spells CASWEGIYGYTF. DNA for the CDR3: TGTGCCAGCTGGGAGGGTATCTATGGCTACACCTTC. The chain has TRBV12-3 or TRBV12-4 and TRBJ1-2, with D hard to call. The V end lost 8 bases, the J end lost 4 bases, and 11 bases lay between the germline ends. This CDR3 is built from 12 residues.

The chain joins TRBV19 to TRBJ1-2, with 7 positions matching TRBD1. Germline V gives CDR1 LNHDA, CDR2 SQIVND (reference sequence). The length of the CDR3 is 14 residues. The junction had 6 bases not matched to a gene; V was cut back by 5 bases and J by 3 bases. This CDR3 reads CASSGQGEHYGYTF. CDR3 DNA: TGTGCCAGTAGTGGGCAGGGGGAGCACTATGGCTACACCTTC.

The chain combines TRBV7-2 with TRBJ2-5; either TRBD1 or TRBD2 may supply D (5 bases each). The germline gives CDR1 SGHTA, CDR2 FQGNSA. The V end lost 1 base, the J end lost 5 bases, and 23 bases lay between the germline ends. CDR3 size: 18 residues. The CDR3 region has the DNA TGTGCCAGCAGCTTAGTGGGACCCCCAGGAACTAGTTGGGAGACCCAGTACTTC. It is translated as CASSLVGPPGTSWETQYF.

This clone was found once. The J gene is TRBJ2-5, the V gene TRBV19, with D hard to call. Trimming shortened V by 6 bases and J by 3 bases, and 14 bases separated the two germline ends. Per the germline V gene, CDR1 is LNHDA and CDR2 is SQIVND (reference sequence). The CDR3 runs to 14 residues. CDR3 residues: CASREPGSKETQYF. CDR3 sequence (DNA): TGTGCCAGTAGAGAACCCGGGTCGAAAGAGACCCAGTACTTC.

This chain links TRBV10-2 with TRBJ2-7; 7 nucleotides align to TRBD2. CDR1 and CDR2 from the germline V gene are WSHSY and SAAADI. The CDR3 contains 15 residues. The V gene end was trimmed by 5 bases and the J gene end by 0 bases; junction bases not matched to a gene: 7. The CDR3 DNA is TGCGCCAGCAGTTCTAGGACTAGGAGCTCCTACGAGCAGTACTTC. Amino acid sequence: CASSSRTRSSYEQYF.

V is TRBV5-1 and J is TRBJ1-6, with TRBD1 matching 7 bases. This CDR3 is 18 amino acids long. The ends lost 4 bases at V and 6 bases at J; junction bases unmatched: 16. Germline CDR1 and CDR2: SGHRS and YFSETQ. CDR3 nucleotide sequence: TGCGCCAGCAGCCAACAACCCCCGACAGGGAGAGTTAATTCACCCCTCCACTTT. Its translation is CASSQQPPTGRVNSPLHF.